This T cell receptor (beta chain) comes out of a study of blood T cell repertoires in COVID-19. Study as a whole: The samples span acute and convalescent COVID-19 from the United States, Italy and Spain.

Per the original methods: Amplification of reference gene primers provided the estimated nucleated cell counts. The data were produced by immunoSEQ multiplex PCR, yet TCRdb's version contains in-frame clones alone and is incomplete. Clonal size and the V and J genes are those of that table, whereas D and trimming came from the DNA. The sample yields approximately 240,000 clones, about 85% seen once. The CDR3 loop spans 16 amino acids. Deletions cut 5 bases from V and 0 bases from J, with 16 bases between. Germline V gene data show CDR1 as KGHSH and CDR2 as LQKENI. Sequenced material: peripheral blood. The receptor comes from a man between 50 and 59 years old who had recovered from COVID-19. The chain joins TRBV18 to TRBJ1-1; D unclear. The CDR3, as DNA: TGTGCCAGCTCAGAACACGCAGGTTCATTGAACACTGAAGCTTTCTTT. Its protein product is CASSEHAGSLNTEAFF.